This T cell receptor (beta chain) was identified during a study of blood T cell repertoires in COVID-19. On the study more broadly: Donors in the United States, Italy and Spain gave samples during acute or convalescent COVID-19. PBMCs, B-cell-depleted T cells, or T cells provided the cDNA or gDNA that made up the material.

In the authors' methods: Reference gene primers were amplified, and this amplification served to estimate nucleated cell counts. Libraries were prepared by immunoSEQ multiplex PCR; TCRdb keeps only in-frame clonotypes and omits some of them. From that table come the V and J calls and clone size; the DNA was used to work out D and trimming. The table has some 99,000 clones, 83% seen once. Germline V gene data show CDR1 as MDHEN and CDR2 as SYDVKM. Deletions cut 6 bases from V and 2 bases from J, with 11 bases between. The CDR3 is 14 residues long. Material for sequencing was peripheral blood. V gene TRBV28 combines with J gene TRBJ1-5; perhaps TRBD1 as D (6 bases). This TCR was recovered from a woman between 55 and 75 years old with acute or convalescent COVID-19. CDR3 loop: CASSQGKGNQPQHF. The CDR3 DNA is TGTGCCAGCAGCCAGGGGAAGGGCAATCAGCCCCAGCATTTT.